This passage covers 26 T cell receptor beta chains from one sample sequenced in a study of cytomegalovirus exposure and HLA in healthy donors. The study ran its PCR with 60 Vbeta and 13 Jbeta primers. Repertoires were generated with immunoSEQ multiplex PCR, while TCRdb's copy carries only in-frame clones and drops some. The table lists about 60,000 clones. The material sequenced was PBMCs. The receptors come from a boy younger than 18 in good health and CMV-seronegative.

The gene calls are TRBV6-1 and TRBJ1-5; tentative D call: TRBD1 (5 bases). Germline values: CDR1 MNHNS, CDR2 SASEGT. This CDR3 is 14 amino acids long. The V and J ends lost 0 bases and 7 bases respectively, with 10 bases between them. The CDR3 reads CASSEAGGSQPQHF. CDR3 coding DNA: TGTGCCAGCAGTGAAGCGGGGGGTAGCCAGCCCCAGCATTTT.

V usage is TRBV18 and J usage is TRBJ1-4; 8 bases line up with TRBD1. Germline CDR1 reads KGHSH; CDR2 reads LQKENI. The CDR3 extends over 16 amino acids. Germline trimming cut 0 bases from V and 8 bases from J; bases unmatched to any gene: 8. The CDR3: CASSPPTQGAQEKLFF. The DNA of the CDR3 is TGTGCCAGCTCACCACCAACGCAGGGGGCCCAGGAAAAACTGTTTTTT.

V is TRBV6-5 and J is TRBJ1-4, with a tentative D call TRBD1 (5 bases). Trimming removed 6 bases from V and 4 bases from J, with 15 bases in between. Germline lookup yields CDR1 MNHEY and CDR2 SVGAGI. This CDR3 is 15 amino acids long. Here the CDR3 DNA reads TGTGCCAGCAGCCCGTGGGGGGGAGGTAATGAAAAACTGTTTTTT. It specifies CASSPWGGGNEKLFF.

The V call is TRBV27, the J call TRBJ2-3; 9 bases map to TRBD2. The CDR3 is 15 residues long. J was trimmed by 1 base and V by 5 bases; bases with no gene match: 4. CDR1 is MNHEY and CDR2 is SMNVEV in the germline V gene (reference sequence). CDR3 sequence: CASSIRTSGTDTQYF. The DNA for the CDR3 is TGTGCCAGCAGTATAAGGACTAGCGGCACAGATACGCAGTATTTT.

V is TRBV5-1 and J is TRBJ2-3, with 8 positions matching TRBD2. Germline assignment: CDR1 SGHRS and CDR2 YFSETQ. Germline trimming cut 0 bases from V and 5 bases from J; bases unmatched to any gene: 8. The CDR3 is made up of 16 amino acids. The CDR3 sequence is CASSLASGRGVDTQYF. Written as DNA, the CDR3 is TGCGCCAGCAGCTTGGCCAGCGGGAGAGGTGTAGATACGCAGTATTTT. The variable domain in full, completed from reference TRBV5-1 and TRBJ2-3, reads KAGVTQTPRYLIKTRGQQVTLSCSPISGHRSVSWYQQTPGQGLQFLFEYFSETQRNKGNFPGRFSGRQFSNSRSEMNVSTLELGDSALYLCASSLASGRGVDTQYFGPGTRLTVL.

The V call is TRBV19, the J call TRBJ2-1, with D possibly matching TRBD1 (6 bases). The ends were cut back, 4 bases at V and 5 bases at J, with 12 bases in the middle. Germline V gives CDR1 LNHDA, CDR2 SQIVND (reference sequence). CDR3 size: 14 residues. The CDR3 loop is CASSKPTGHNEQFF. The CDR3 DNA reads as TGTGCCAGTAGTAAACCGACAGGTCACAATGAGCAGTTCTTC.

The chain couples TRBV6-5 to TRBJ1-5, with D hard to call. The germline V gene has CDR1 MNHEY and CDR2 SVGAGI. CDR3 length: 15 amino acids. Between the trimmed V and J ends, which lost 2 bases and 7 bases, there was a span of 15 bases. The CDR3 region is CASSYGGSDEQPQHF. Here the CDR3 DNA reads TGTGCCAGCAGTTACGGAGGGTCCGATGAACAGCCCCAGCATTTT.

The chain combines TRBV7-2 with TRBJ2-7; 8 positions match TRBD1. The trim removed 3 bases at V and 4 bases at J, leaving 5 bases unmatched. CDR1 is SGHTA, CDR2 FQGNSA, per germline. The CDR3 spans 14 residues. DNA of the CDR3: TGTGCCAGCAGCTTCGGACAGGGCCATTACGAGCAGTACTTC. This encodes CASSFGQGHYEQYF.

V gene TRBV6-5 combines with J gene TRBJ2-2, with 7 bases lining up with TRBD1. This CDR3 has 14 residues. Germline values: CDR1 MNHEY, CDR2 SVGAGI. The V gene end was trimmed by 6 bases and the J gene end by 5 bases; junction bases not matched to a gene: 6. CDR3 DNA: TGTGCCAGCAGACCGACAGGGAGTACCGGGGAGCTGTTTTTT. Protein: CASRPTGSTGELFF.

V and J are TRBV4-2 and TRBJ2-7; 8 bases match TRBD1. CDR3 length equals 14 residues. The V gene end was trimmed by 0 bases and the J gene end by 8 bases; junction bases not matched to a gene: 6. The germline V gene has CDR1 LGHNA and CDR2 YNFKEQ. This CDR3 is CASSQEGTGSKQYF. The CDR3 coding sequence is TGTGCCAGCAGCCAAGAGGGGACAGGATCGAAGCAGTACTTC.

The chain recombines TRBV27 with TRBJ2-2, with a possible D match to TRBD1 (6 bases). The CDR3 covers 15 residues. With 5 bases removed from V and 1 base from J, the gap between germline ends came to 11 bases. Germline CDR1 and CDR2: MNHEY and SMNVEV (reference sequence). CDR3 sequence: CASSIRGGNTGELFF. The CDR3 DNA is TGTGCCAGCAGTATCAGGGGTGGGAACACCGGGGAGCTGTTTTTT.

CDR3 DNA: TGTGCCAGCAGCGTAGGGGGGACAGGGCAGCCCCAGCATTTT. Amino acids: CASSVGGTGQPQHF. The chain recombines TRBV9 with TRBJ1-5; 9 bases fit TRBD1. The CDR3 runs 14 residues. V gave up 0 bases and J gave up 7 bases; unmatched junction bases: 2. Germline CDR1 is SGDLS and CDR2 is YYNGEE.

The chain joins TRBV7-6 to TRBJ1-1; D uncertain. The V end was cut by 1 base, the J end by 0 bases, with 6 bases between. The CDR3 spans 14 residues. The germline V gene has CDR1 SGHVS and CDR2 FNYEAQ. The CDR3, as DNA: TGTGCCAGCAGCTTAGAAGCCGTGAACACTGAAGCTTTCTTT. The encoded protein is CASSLEAVNTEAFF.

The chain links TRBV29-1 to TRBJ1-2; tentatively, D is TRBD1 (5 bases). The CDR3 is made up of 11 amino acids. Trimming took off 2 bases at V and 6 bases at J, with 7 bases between the two ends. Germline-derived CDR1 and CDR2 are SQVTM and ANQGSEA. The CDR3 here is CSVESGDGYTF. The CDR3 nucleotides read TGCAGCGTTGAATCGGGGGATGGCTACACCTTC. Looking up the rest from reference TRBV29-1 and TRBJ1-2 gives the full variable domain: SAVISQKPSRDICQRGTSLTIQCQVDSQVTMMFWYRQQPGQSLTLIATANQGSEATYESGFVIDKFPISRPNLTFSTLTVSNMSPEDSSIYLCSVESGDGYTFGSGTRLTVV.

The chain joins TRBV9 to TRBJ1-2, with 12 bases that match TRBD1. V dropped 0 bases and J dropped 8; count of bases not matched to a gene: 8. Germline assignment: CDR1 SGDLS and CDR2 YYNGEE. CDR3 size: 16 residues. The CDR3 is CASSVGDRGLPRGYTF. As DNA, the CDR3 is TGTGCCAGCAGCGTAGGGGACAGGGGGCTTCCCAGAGGCTACACCTTC.

The genes are TRBV27 and TRBJ2-1; TRBD2 matches at 11 bases. The CDR3 loop spans 15 amino acids. Trimming cost V 5 bases and J 2 bases; bases outside gene matches: 2. Per the germline V gene, CDR1 is MNHEY and CDR2 is SMNVEV (reference sequence). The CDR3 region is CASSRLAGPYNEQFF. The CDR3 DNA is TGTGCCAGCAGTCGACTAGCGGGACCCTACAATGAGCAGTTCTTC.

The rearrangement uses TRBV14 and TRBJ2-7; the match to TRBD1 covers 8 bases. The germline V gene encodes CDR1 SGHDN and CDR2 FVKESK. The V segment lost 4 bases and the J segment 6 bases; nucleotides outside the gene matches: 5. CDR3 length: 13 residues. The CDR3 nucleotides are TGTGCCAGCAGCCTGATGACAGGGGCCGAGCAGTACTTC. Protein: CASSLMTGAEQYF.

The chain uses TRBV18 and TRBJ2-3; 8 bases match TRBD2. The junction had 7 bases not matched to a gene; V was cut back by 6 bases and J by 2 bases. The CDR3 totals 15 residues. Germline-derived CDR1 and CDR2 are KGHSH and LQKENI. DNA for the CDR3: TGTGCCAGCTCGTCACTAGCGGCTCTCACAGATACGCAGTATTTT. It codes for CASSSLAALTDTQYF.

This sequence joins TRBV9 and TRBJ2-5, with TRBD1 matching 8 bases. The V segment lost 0 bases and the J segment 5 bases; nucleotides outside the gene matches: 3. Germline assignment: CDR1 SGDLS and CDR2 YYNGEE. The length of the CDR3 is 14 residues. As DNA, the CDR3 is TGTGCCAGCAGCGTAGGCAGGGGGCTTGAGACCCAGTACTTC. Protein product: CASSVGRGLETQYF.

V and J are TRBV7-3 and TRBJ1-1; maybe TRBD1 (5 bases). In germline, CDR1 is SGHTA, CDR2 FQGTGA. CDR3 length: 14 residues. Trimming removed 4 bases at V and 2 bases at J, with 11 bases between. The CDR3 loop is CASSSEDTNTEAFF. The CDR3 DNA reads TGTGCCAGCAGCTCCGAGGACACCAACACTGAAGCTTTCTTT.

This chain connects TRBV6-1 to TRBJ1-5, with D hard to call. Germline assignment: CDR1 MNHNS and CDR2 SASEGT. The V gene lost 8 bases and the J gene lost 0 bases, with 11 bases spanning the gap. CDR3 size: 14 residues. Here the CDR3 reads CASLQSYSNQPQHF. The CDR3 coding sequence is TGTGCCAGCCTACAGTCCTATAGCAATCAGCCCCAGCATTTT.

The chain carries TRBV7-8 and TRBJ2-7; TRBD2 agrees at 7 bases. The CDR3 contains 15 residues. CDR1 and CDR2 (germline): SGHVS, FQNEAQ. V lost 1 base and J lost 1; bases outside the gene matches: 4. The CDR3 DNA is TGTGCCAGCAGCTTAGAGCGGGGCCATTCCTACGAGCAGTACTTC. Its protein is CASSLERGHSYEQYF.

This chain's CDR3 is CASSHQVGNEQYF. As DNA, the CDR3 is TGTGCCAGCAGCCACCAGGTAGGAAACGAGCAGTACTTC. The genes are TRBV4-2 and TRBJ2-7, with D uncertain. The CDR3 has 13 residues. V lost 3 bases and J 5 bases, leaving 11 bases between the germline ends. CDR1 is LGHNA and CDR2 is YNFKEQ in the germline V gene.

V gene TRBV6-5 combines with J gene TRBJ2-7; D call uncertain. The CDR3 has 16 residues. Trimming shortened V by 0 bases and J by 1 base, and 13 bases separated the two germline ends. Germline V gives CDR1 MNHEY, CDR2 SVGAGI. The CDR3 here is CASSYSSNSPSYEQYF. The CDR3 DNA reads TGTGCCAGCAGTTACTCCTCTAACAGTCCATCCTACGAGCAGTACTTC.

The CDR3 DNA is TGTGCCAGCAGTGAAGTCAGGGACTATGGCTACACCTTC. Amino acid sequence: CASSEVRDYGYTF. This chain uses TRBV6-1 with TRBJ1-2; a weak D match, TRBD1 (5 bases). The CDR3 covers 13 residues. In germline, CDR1 is MNHNS, CDR2 SASEGT. The germline V and J ends were trimmed by 1 base and 3 bases, with 6 bases remaining between them.

The rearrangement links TRBV15 to TRBJ1-4; no clear D gene. The CDR3 has 15 amino acids. The V gene lost 1 base and the J gene lost 7 bases, with 13 bases spanning the gap. The germline CDR1 and CDR2 sequences are LNHNV and YYDKDF (reference sequence). The CDR3 sequence: CATSRVRSGVEKLFF. CDR3 in DNA: TGTGCCACCAGCAGAGTTAGGTCCGGGGTTGAAAAACTGTTTTTT.